This T cell receptor (beta chain) was captured by sequencing in a study of T cells after somatic rescue of genetic block. Sequencing was performed with immunoSEQ multiplex PCR; in TCRdb, only in-frame clones are kept and a portion is missing. The sample contains some 90,000 clones, 90% of which appear only once. A word on this clone: Its ends do not fully match the called genes, so a read error is possible.

Germline lookup yields CDR1 SSHAT and CDR2 FNYEAQ (reference sequence). The CDR3 is 14 amino acids. The specimen was peripheral blood mononuclear cells (PBMCs). This chain uses TRBV7-7 with TRBJ2-2, with D unresolved. This clonotype originated in a woman in her late teens or twenties. CDR3 amino acids: CASSLAENTGELFF. The CDR3 DNA reads TGTGCTAGCAGTCTTGCAGAAAACACCGGGGAGCTGTTTTTT.